Included here is one T cell receptor (beta chain) sequence, with context. The target antigen is unknown. PCR amplification relied on 60 Vbeta primers (plus 13 Jbeta primers). Here immunoSEQ multiplex PCR was the method, and the copy in TCRdb shows in-frame clones only, minus some. The table lists approximately 140,000 clones, about 60% of them singletons. The entry originates in a study of cytomegalovirus exposure and HLA in healthy donors. Participants comprised healthy donors of bone marrow. Per the germline V gene, CDR1 is MDHEN and CDR2 is SYDVKM. The CDR3 loop spans 11 amino acids. V lost 6 bases to trimming and J lost 3 bases, with 6 bases between them. Overall study findings and caveats: Some V segments could not be told apart, so they were left out, TRBV6-2 and TRBV6-3 among them.

This rearrangement joins TRBV28 to TRBJ2-7, with D possibly being TRBD2 (6 bases). This receptor was obtained from a woman aged 55-69 years in good health and CMV-seropositive. The specimen was PBMCs. CDR3 in DNA: TGTGCCAGCAGCGGGGGCTACGAGCAGTACTTC. Translation gives CASSGGYEQYF.